These 5 T cell receptor beta chains were all obtained from the same sample, sequenced in a study of blood T cell repertoires in COVID-19. TCRdb's copy holds only in-frame clones and misses some; the assay was immunoSEQ multiplex PCR. Altogether about 390,000 clones are present, roughly 86% being singletons, with the ten largest covering about 2%. Sample: peripheral blood. The receptors were sampled from a woman aged 55-69 years with COVID-19, enrolled during active disease.

The chain couples TRBV6-5 to TRBJ1-1; 8 nucleotides align to TRBD1. Germline lookup yields CDR1 MNHEY and CDR2 SVGAGI. V was clipped by 5 bases and J by 4 bases; unmatched bases: 9. The CDR3 loop spans 15 amino acids. The CDR3: CASSPRQGRGTEAFF. CDR3 coding DNA: TGTGCCAGCAGTCCAAGACAGGGGAGAGGCACTGAAGCTTTCTTT.

The CDR3, as DNA: TGTGCCAGCAGCCAAGATGGGGGGGCTAACGGGGAAGCTTTCTTT. Residues: CASSQDGGANGEAFF. The V gene is TRBV3-1 (or the pseudogene TRBV3-2), the J gene TRBJ1-1, with D possibly being TRBD1 (6 bases). Germline CDR1 is LGHDT and CDR2 is YNNKEL (reference sequence). This CDR3 comprises 15 residues. Trimming took off 0 bases at V and 8 bases at J, with 16 bases between the two ends.

The chain couples TRBV4-2 to TRBJ2-1; TRBD2 agrees at 8 bases. Germline loops: CDR1 LGHNA, CDR2 YNFKEQ. The CDR3 runs to 17 residues. Losses at the gene ends were 3 bases for V and 2 bases for J; bases not matched to a gene: 9. CDR3 bases: TGTGCCAGCAGCCACGGGGGGATAGCGGGGACCTACAATGAGCAGTTCTTC. Translated, it gives CASSHGGIAGTYNEQFF.

V gene TRBV10-1 combines with J gene TRBJ2-1; 9 nucleotides match TRBD2. The CDR3 extends over 16 amino acids. Trimming cost V 0 bases and J 10 bases; bases outside gene matches: 10. Looked up from germline, CDR1 is WNHNN and CDR2 is SYGVQD (reference sequence). This CDR3 is CASSESVGGGAREQFF. Here the CDR3 DNA reads TGCGCCAGCAGTGAGTCTGTCGGCGGGGGGGCTCGGGAGCAGTTCTTC.

This sequence joins TRBV2 and TRBJ1-5; 7 bases line up with TRBD1. Trimming took 7 bases from V and 3 from J; bases not matched to a gene: 9. Germline V lookup: CDR1 SNHLY, CDR2 FYNNEI. This CDR3 contains 15 residues. CDR3: CASTPLGGPNQPQHF. In DNA form, the CDR3 reads TGTGCCAGCACTCCACTAGGGGGCCCCAATCAGCCCCAGCATTTT.